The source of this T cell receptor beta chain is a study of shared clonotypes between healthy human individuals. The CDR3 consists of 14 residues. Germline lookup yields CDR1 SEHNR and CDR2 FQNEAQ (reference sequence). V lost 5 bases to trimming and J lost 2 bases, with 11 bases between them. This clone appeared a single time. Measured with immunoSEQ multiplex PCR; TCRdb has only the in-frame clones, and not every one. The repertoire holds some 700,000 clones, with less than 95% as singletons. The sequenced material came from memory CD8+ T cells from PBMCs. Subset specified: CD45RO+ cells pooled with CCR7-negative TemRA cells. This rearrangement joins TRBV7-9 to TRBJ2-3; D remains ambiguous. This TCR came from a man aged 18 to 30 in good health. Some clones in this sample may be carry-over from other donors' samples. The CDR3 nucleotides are TGTGCCAGCAGCCTCTCGGCTTTCACAGATACGCAGTATTTT. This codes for CASSLSAFTDTQYF.